This TCR beta chain was sequenced for a study of CD8 T cells in Susac syndrome. From germline, CDR1 is LGHDT and CDR2 YNNKEL (reference sequence). CDR3 length: 12 amino acids. Deletions cut 2 bases from V and 0 bases from J, with 1 base between. The multiple sclerosis controls were treatment-naive patients with relapsing-remitting disease that was stable or active. Purification of the CD8+ and CD4+ T cells relied on negative isolation, and TEMRA cells underwent FACS enrichment. A quantity of about 0.5 to 1 ug RNA underwent reverse transcription using random hexamers. From the immunoSEQ multiplex PCR reads, TCRdb called clonotypes with MiXCR, one entry per CDR3 protein. The sample comprises more than 90,000 distinct CDR3 sequences, 90% to 95% of which are singletons, and about 0.09% rests with the top ten.

Sequencing used CD4+ T cells from PBMCs. This chain uses TRBV3-1 with TRBJ2-5, with D unclear. The TCR originated in a human donor with multiple sclerosis. As DNA, the CDR3 is TGTGCCAGCAGCCAAAACCAAGAGACCCAGTACTTC. It is translated as CASSQNQETQYF.